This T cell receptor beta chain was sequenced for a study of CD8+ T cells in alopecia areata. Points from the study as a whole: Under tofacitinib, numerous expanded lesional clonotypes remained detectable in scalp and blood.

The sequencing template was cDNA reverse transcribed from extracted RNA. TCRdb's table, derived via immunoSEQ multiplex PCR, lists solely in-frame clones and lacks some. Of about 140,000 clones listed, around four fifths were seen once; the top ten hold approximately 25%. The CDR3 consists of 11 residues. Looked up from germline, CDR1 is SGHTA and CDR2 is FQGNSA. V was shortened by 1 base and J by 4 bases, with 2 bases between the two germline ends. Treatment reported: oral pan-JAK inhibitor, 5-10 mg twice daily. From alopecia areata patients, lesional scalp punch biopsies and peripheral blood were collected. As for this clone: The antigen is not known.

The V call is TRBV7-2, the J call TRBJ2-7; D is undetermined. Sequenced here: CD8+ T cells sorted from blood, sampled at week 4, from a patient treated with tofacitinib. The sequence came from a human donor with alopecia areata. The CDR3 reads CASSLVYEQYF. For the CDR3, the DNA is TGTGCCAGCAGCTTAGTTTACGAGCAGTACTTC.